This entry concerns a single T cell receptor beta chain. The antigen is undetermined. The data were produced by immunoSEQ multiplex PCR, yet TCRdb's version contains in-frame clones alone and is incomplete. The data show about 60,000 clones, approximately 85% seen once. This sample stems from a study of T cell responses to AZD1222 COVID-19 vaccine. Study-wide points: Spike-specific TCR depth and breadth grew after two AZD1222 doses. Donors skewed white British and female; clonal diversity was possibly underestimated. Spike regions recognized by vaccine-associated CD4 TCRs spanned the protein, led by 160-218 and 743-854.

This CDR3 comprises 14 residues. Germline V gives CDR1 SNHLY, CDR2 FYNNEI. V lost 4 bases to trimming and J lost 3 bases, with 10 bases between them. Specimen: peripheral blood, collected on day 0 of MenACWY control vaccination. This clonotype was obtained from an adult in good health. The rearrangement joins TRBV2 to TRBJ2-1; D remains unclear. The CDR3, as DNA: TGTGCCAGCAGTGGCCGGCAGAGCTACAATGAGCAGTTCTTC. Translation gives CASSGRQSYNEQFF.